Following are 30 T cell receptor beta chains from one sample sequenced in a study of T cell repertoires in cytomegalovirus infection. MiXCR, applied by TCRdb to the reads, yields one record per CDR3 protein. The sample lists about 180,000 distinct CDR3 sequences; about 18% were seen once. What was sequenced was CD8+ T cells from PBMCs. The source is a human donor in good health (CMV status not recorded). Some clones in this sample may be carry-over from other donors' samples.

The V gene is TRBV10-3, the J gene TRBJ2-5; 11 bases align to TRBD2. Germline loops: CDR1 ENHRY, CDR2 SYGVKD. This CDR3 comprises 18 residues. V was pared by 3 bases and J by 3 bases, with 12 bases of the junction left unmatched. CDR3 in amino acids: CAISDGRSPGLAEETQYF. CDR3 DNA: TGTGCCATCAGTGATGGACGATCACCGGGACTAGCGGAAGAGACCCAGTACTTC.

The CDR3 reads CASSFGAGGLNTEAFF. CDR3 DNA: TGTGCCAGCAGTTTCGGGGCGGGGGGTCTAAACACTGAAGCTTTCTTT. The J gene is TRBJ1-1, the V gene TRBV28, with D possibly TRBD1 on 5 matching bases. From germline, CDR1 is MDHEN and CDR2 SYDVKM. CDR3 length equals 16 residues. V was cut by 3 bases and J by 2 bases, with 16 bases left in between.

This clonotype was detected a few times. The chain uses TRBV6-1 and TRBJ1-1, with D perhaps matching TRBD1 (5 bases). Germline CDR1 and CDR2: MNHNS and SASEGT. The CDR3 is 13 amino acids. The V end was cut by 7 bases, the J end by 0 bases, with 9 bases between. The chain's CDR3 is CASNRDLNTEAFF. CDR3 coding DNA: TGTGCCAGCAATCGGGACCTGAACACTGAAGCTTTCTTT.

This clonotype was detected a few times. The V and J genes are TRBV6-5 and TRBJ2-7, with a possible D match to TRBD2 (6 bases). This CDR3 has 13 amino acids. V was clipped by 10 bases and J by 9 bases, with 22 bases between them. CDR1 is MNHEY and CDR2 is SVGAGI in the germline V gene. The CDR3 loop reads CATTGSGLIGQYF. The CDR3 nucleotides read TGTGCCACCACGGGGAGCGGGCTAATTGGGCAGTACTTC.

This clonotype was seen more than once but under ten times. This chain joins TRBV7-2 and TRBJ1-5, with 8 bases identical to TRBD1. The germline V gene encodes CDR1 SGHTA and CDR2 FQGNSA. Trimming at V came to 4 bases and at J to 7 bases, leaving 6 bases not matched to a gene. The CDR3 contains 14 residues. CDR3 loop: CASSSFRGQQPQHF. CDR3 DNA sequence: TGTGCCAGCAGCTCGTTCAGGGGGCAACAGCCCCAGCATTTT.

This clonotype appeared many times. The V gene is TRBV7-2, the J gene TRBJ2-7; 10 nucleotides align to TRBD1. Germline values: CDR1 SGHTA, CDR2 FQGNSA. Trimming removed 5 bases from V and 4 bases from J; junction bases left unmatched: 8. The length of the CDR3 is 15 residues. CDR3 loop: CASSPVGTGAYEQYF. CDR3 DNA: TGTGCCAGCAGCCCGGTCGGGACAGGGGCTTACGAGCAGTACTTC.

This clonotype was seen more than once but under ten times. The chain uses TRBV27 and TRBJ2-4; 7 bases fit TRBD2. CDR1 and CDR2 from the germline V gene are MNHEY and SMNVEV (reference sequence). V was clipped by 5 bases and J by 8 bases; unmatched bases: 9. This CDR3 contains 14 residues. In DNA form, the CDR3 reads TGTGCCAGCAGTCCTGTTAAGGGAGGGGACATTCAGTACTTC. Translating it yields CASSPVKGGDIQYF.

This chain connects TRBV13 to TRBJ2-7; 11 bases line up with TRBD1. V dropped 5 bases and J dropped 2; count of bases not matched to a gene: 5. Germline values: CDR1 PRHDT, CDR2 FYEKMQ (reference sequence). CDR3 length: 15 amino acids. The CDR3 sequence is CASSQLGQGAYEQYF. The CDR3, as DNA: TGTGCCAGCAGCCAACTGGGACAGGGGGCCTACGAGCAGTACTTC. Complete variable domain (other parts from reference TRBV13 and TRBJ2-7): AAGVIQSPRHLIKEKRETATLKCYPIPRHDTVYWYQQGPGQDPQFLISFYEKMQSDKGSIPDRFSAQQFSDYHSELNMSSLELGDSALYFCASSQLGQGAYEQYFGPGTRLTVT.

The chain couples TRBV7-2 to TRBJ2-2, with D possibly being TRBD2 (6 bases). CDR1 and CDR2 (germline): SGHTA, FQGNSA. The V end was cut by 1 base, the J end by 5 bases, with 11 bases between. This CDR3 spans 15 amino acids. The DNA of the CDR3 is TGTGCCAGCAGCTTAGAATCAGGGAGGACCGGGGAGCTGTTTTTT. Translation: CASSLESGRTGELFF.

This chain joins TRBV11-2 and TRBJ2-1, with 10 bases aligning to TRBD2. V gave up 0 bases and J gave up 4 bases; unmatched junction bases: 12. This CDR3 contains 19 residues. CDR1 is SGHAT, CDR2 FQNNGV, per germline. The CDR3 DNA reads TGTGCCAGCAGCTTAGATCATCCCCTAGCGGGGGCCCCGTACAATGAGCAGTTCTTC. Amino acids: CASSLDHPLAGAPYNEQFF.

The CDR3 sequence is CASSPQGDSGNTIYF. DNA for the CDR3: TGTGCCAGCAGCCCCCAGGGAGACTCTGGAAACACCATATATTTT. The J gene is TRBJ1-3, the V gene TRBV7-9; D possibly corresponds to TRBD1 (5 bases). The CDR3 is 15 amino acids. Between the trimmed V and J ends, which lost 5 bases and 0 bases, there was a span of 11 bases. Germline CDR1 is SEHNR and CDR2 is FQNEAQ (reference sequence). The full variable domain, its missing parts supplied by reference TRBV7-9 and TRBJ1-3, is DTGVSQNPRHKITKRGQNVTFRCDPISEHNRLYWYRQTLGQGPEFLTYFQNEAQLEKSRLLSDRFSAERPKGSFSTLEIQRTEQGDSAMYLCASSPQGDSGNTIYFGEGSWLTVV.

V and J are TRBV7-2 and TRBJ1-1, with 9 positions matching TRBD1. V shed 10 bases, J shed 0 bases, and the junction held 12 bases outside the gene matches. The CDR3 consists of 16 residues. CDR1 and CDR2 from the germline V gene are SGHTA and FQGNSA. Here the CDR3 reads CATLGAGQGMNTEAFF. In DNA, the CDR3 is TGTGCCACCCTCGGCGCTGGACAGGGGATGAACACTGAAGCTTTCTTT. The whole variable domain, remainder taken from reference TRBV7-2 and TRBJ1-1, is GAGVSQSPSNKVTEKGKDVELRCDPISGHTALYWYRQSLGQGLEFLIYFQGNSAPDKSGLPSDRFSAERTGGSVSTLTIQRTQQEDSAVYLCATLGAGQGMNTEAFFGQGTRLTVV.

This clonotype was observed a few times. The rearrangement links TRBV28 to TRBJ2-3; 9 bases fit TRBD2. The CDR3 extends over 18 amino acids. V was pared by 1 base and J by 3 bases, with 11 bases of the junction left unmatched. Per the germline V gene, CDR1 is MDHEN and CDR2 is SYDVKM. The CDR3 loop is CASSLLSLASGDTDTQYF. For the CDR3, the DNA is TGTGCCAGCAGTTTATTATCGTTGGCTAGCGGGGATACAGATACGCAGTATTTT.

J is TRBJ1-2 and V is TRBV2, with TRBD1 matching 8 bases. The CDR3 is made up of 15 amino acids. Germline V gene sequence: CDR1 SNHLY, CDR2 FYNNEI. J lost 4 bases, V lost 2 bases, and 6 bases had no gene match. The CDR3 protein is CASSERTGTFYGYTF. CDR3 DNA sequence: TGTGCCAGCAGTGAAAGGACAGGGACCTTCTATGGCTACACCTTC.

A few counts support this clonotype. The DNA for the CDR3 is TGTGCCAGCAGTTTCGTCACGTTGAACACTGAAGCTTTCTTT. It yields the protein CASSFVTLNTEAFF. The chain carries TRBV12-3 or TRBV12-4 and TRBJ1-1, with D unclear. The CDR3 is made up of 14 amino acids. V dropped 3 bases and J dropped 0 bases, with 8 bases sitting between them.

This clonotype was seen a handful of times. The rearrangement joins TRBV30 to TRBJ2-7; 13 bases fit TRBD2. Trimming cost V 1 base and J 0 bases; bases outside gene matches: 3. CDR1 and CDR2 (germline): GTSNPN, SVGIG (reference sequence). The CDR3 totals 16 residues. CDR3 region: CAWSGGLAGDSYEQYF. The CDR3 DNA reads as TGTGCCTGGAGTGGAGGACTAGCGGGGGACTCCTACGAGCAGTACTTC.

The sample holds many counts of this clonotype. V and J are TRBV7-2 and TRBJ2-5; the match to TRBD2 covers 10 bases. V lost 7 bases, J lost 0 bases, and 14 bases stayed unmatched. CDR1 and CDR2 from the germline V gene are SGHTA and FQGNSA. The CDR3 contains 18 residues. For the CDR3, the DNA is TGTGCCAGCACCCTTTGGGTAGCGGGGGGCCCGTACCAAGAGACCCAGTACTTC. Encoded protein: CASTLWVAGGPYQETQYF.

This sequence joins TRBV9 and TRBJ2-5; D perhaps matches TRBD2 (6 bases). The ends were cut back, 0 bases at V and 5 bases at J, with 11 bases in the middle. This CDR3 is built from 14 residues. Germline V CDR1 and CDR2: SGDLS, YYNGEE. The CDR3 reads CASSVGRGTETQYF. The DNA of the CDR3 is TGTGCCAGCAGCGTAGGGCGGGGAACGGAGACCCAGTACTTC.

This clonotype was found a few times. The chain couples TRBV14 to TRBJ2-1; 8 bases are a match to TRBD2. The V segment lost 4 bases and the J segment 3 bases; nucleotides outside the gene matches: 8. This CDR3 has 16 amino acids. CDR1 and CDR2 (germline): SGHDN, FVKESK. The CDR3 nucleotides read TGTGCCAGCAGCCCCTCAGCGGGGGACGTCTACAATGAGCAGTTCTTC. Amino acid sequence: CASSPSAGDVYNEQFF.

This chain uses TRBV11-3 with TRBJ2-7; D is perhaps TRBD2 (5 bases). The CDR3 is 13 amino acids. The V end lost 4 bases, the J end lost 2 bases, and 9 bases lay between the germline ends. Germline V lookup: CDR1 SGHNT, CDR2 YENEEA. CDR3: CASSSAGPYEQYF. CDR3 sequence (DNA): TGTGCCAGCAGCTCGGCGGGTCCCTACGAGCAGTACTTC.

The CDR3 nucleotides read TGTGCCAGCAGCGGGACAGGGGGGCTCAATGAAAAACTGTTTTTT. It encodes CASSGTGGLNEKLFF. This rearrangement joins TRBV12-3 or TRBV12-4 to TRBJ1-4, with TRBD1 identical over 11 bases. J was trimmed by 5 bases and V by 6 bases; bases with no gene match: 5. CDR3 length: 15 residues.

A remark on this clonotype: An end of the junction does not agree with germline; a read error may underlie this. This sequence joins TRBV6-5 and TRBJ2-6; D unclear. Germline-derived CDR1 and CDR2 are MNHEY and SVGAGI. There are 15 residues in the CDR3. The CDR3 loop is CARSYSRGGANVLTF. CDR3 nucleotides: TGTGCCAGAAGTTACTCGAGAGGTGGGGCCAACGTCCTGACTTTC.

V usage is TRBV7-8 and J usage is TRBJ2-4; no definite D call. The CDR3 is 15 amino acids. V was pared by 2 bases and J by 14 bases, with 22 bases between. In germline, CDR1 is SGHVS, CDR2 FQNEAQ. The CDR3 nucleotides are TGTGCCAGCAGCTTAATGGCCAGACCAACTATCTTGGAGTACTTC. Translating gives CASSLMARPTILEYF.

This clonotype has only a few counts. V is TRBV7-2 and J is TRBJ1-1; maybe TRBD1 (6 bases). V lost 5 bases and J lost 5, with 21 bases in between. The CDR3 is 16 residues long. From germline, CDR1 is SGHTA and CDR2 FQGNSA. CDR3 bases: TGTGCCAGCAGCCGCGGGGATTACAGGGCGGGGACTGAAGCTTTCTTT. Translated: CASSRGDYRAGTEAFF.

J is TRBJ2-4 and V is TRBV6-2 or TRBV6-3; TRBD1 matches 9 bases. V shed 5 bases, J shed 2 bases, and the junction held 10 bases outside the gene matches. This CDR3 has 17 amino acids. Germline V gives CDR1 MNHEY, CDR2 SVGEGT. The CDR3 reads CASSKQDRGSSKNIQYF. The CDR3 DNA is TGTGCCAGCAGTAAGCAAGACAGGGGGTCGTCCAAAAACATTCAGTACTTC.

DNA of the CDR3: TGTGCCAGCAGCTTAGTGGGCGGAGTTCAAGAGACCCAGTACTTC. Its protein is CASSLVGGVQETQYF. This chain uses TRBV7-2 with TRBJ2-5; D gene unclear. In germline, CDR1 is SGHTA, CDR2 FQGNSA. V was shortened by 1 base and J by 2 bases, with 11 bases between the two germline ends. CDR3 length: 15 amino acids.

This chain uses TRBV7-3 with TRBJ2-2; no firm D call. The germline V and J ends were trimmed by 6 bases and 6 bases, with 5 bases remaining between them. The CDR3 loop spans 11 amino acids. Germline values: CDR1 SGHTA, CDR2 FQGTGA. In DNA form, the CDR3 reads TGTGCCAGCAGGATATCCGGGGAGCTGTTTTTT. Amino acids: CASRISGELFF.

This clonotype was observed many times. The chain recombines TRBV20-1 with TRBJ2-7; no clear D gene. CDR3 size: 15 residues. V lost 0 bases, J lost 6 bases, and 18 bases lay in between. The V gene's germline CDR1 is DFQATT and CDR2 SNEGSKA (reference sequence). This CDR3 is CSARDLASQTTEQYF. DNA for the CDR3: TGCAGTGCTAGAGATTTAGCCTCCCAAACCACCGAGCAGTACTTC.

This clonotype was counted a few times. The J gene is TRBJ2-1, the V gene TRBV28; 8 positions match TRBD1. Per the germline V gene, CDR1 is MDHEN and CDR2 is SYDVKM. This CDR3 has 15 residues. J lost 3 bases, V lost 5 bases, and 6 bases had no gene match. The CDR3 region has the DNA TGTGCCAGCAGTCGGGACAGGATATTCTACAATGAGCAGTTCTTC. Amino acid sequence: CASSRDRIFYNEQFF.

This clonotype appeared a few times. The CDR3 nucleotides are TGCAGTGCCAACACGGGACTTTCCTACGAGCAGTACTTC. Residues: CSANTGLSYEQYF. This chain links TRBV20-1 with TRBJ2-7, with TRBD2 as a possible D gene (6 bases). V was shortened by 6 bases and J by 1 base, with 13 bases between the two germline ends. Germline V gene data show CDR1 as DFQATT and CDR2 as SNEGSKA (reference sequence). CDR3 length equals 13 residues.